The 28 T cell receptor beta chains presented below share a single source sample, sequenced in a study of T cells in localized non-small cell lung cancer. Libraries were prepared by immunoSEQ multiplex PCR; TCRdb keeps only in-frame clonotypes and omits some of them. The table shows approximately 31,000 clones, with just over 85% occurring only once. Sequenced here: peripheral blood, sampled before any cancer treatment. These receptors were obtained from a male donor older than 55 with stage III lung adenocarcinoma.

The rearrangement joins TRBV7-9 to TRBJ1-1, with D uncertain. The germline CDR1 and CDR2 sequences are SEHNR and FQNEAQ (reference sequence). The CDR3 sequence is 14 residues long. Trimming left V 3 bases short and J 3 bases short, with 11 bases between. CDR3 amino acids: CASSFGRVDTEAFF. CDR3 sequence (DNA): TGTGCCAGCAGCTTTGGCAGAGTGGACACTGAAGCTTTCTTT.

This clone appeared a single time. The rearrangement joins TRBV28 to TRBJ2-1; no definite D call. The CDR3 loop spans 12 amino acids. CDR1 MDHEN and CDR2 SYDVKM come from the germline V gene. CDR3 nucleotide sequence: TGTGCGACGGGTCCCTCCTACAATGAGCAGTTCTTC. This encodes CATGPSYNEQFF.

The chain couples TRBV7-2 to TRBJ2-7; D may be TRBD1 or TRBD2 (5 bases each). The germline gives CDR1 SGHTA, CDR2 FQGNSA. Trimming took off 4 bases at V and 6 bases at J, with 13 bases between the two ends. The CDR3 consists of 13 residues. The CDR3 reads CASSSGRGSEQYF. In DNA form, the CDR3 reads TGTGCCAGCAGCTCGGGACGAGGTTCCGAGCAGTACTTC.

The rearrangement joins TRBV16 to TRBJ1-1; no definite D call. With 4 bases removed from V and 1 base from J, the gap between germline ends came to 13 bases. Germline V gene sequence: CDR1 KGHSY, CDR2 FQNENV. The CDR3 consists of 15 residues. Here the CDR3 reads CASSLRSQPNTEAFF. CDR3 DNA: TGTGCCAGCAGCCTAAGAAGTCAGCCGAACACTGAAGCTTTCTTT.

The V and J genes are TRBV7-8 and TRBJ1-5; D gene uncertain. The germline CDR1 and CDR2 sequences are SGHVS and FQNEAQ. CDR3 size: 13 residues. V was shortened by 2 bases and J by 5 bases, with 7 bases between the two germline ends. The chain's CDR3 is CASSLLLDQPQHF. The DNA of the CDR3 is TGTGCCAGCAGCTTACTTCTAGATCAGCCCCAGCATTTT.

The rearrangement uses TRBV27 and TRBJ1-2; D uncertain. This CDR3 region has 13 residues. Trimming took 4 bases from V and 7 from J, leaving 13 bases between them. Germline V CDR1 and CDR2: MNHEY, SMNVEV (reference sequence). The CDR3 loop reads CASSSSGWGGYTF. The CDR3 DNA sequence: TGTGCCAGCAGTTCATCAGGATGGGGTGGCTACACCTTC.

Only one count was recorded for this clone. The chain joins TRBV7-9 to TRBJ1-6, with a tentative D call TRBD1 (6 bases). The V gene's germline CDR1 is SEHNR and CDR2 FQNEAQ (reference sequence). This CDR3 is 14 amino acids long. V dropped 4 bases and J dropped 13 bases, with 17 bases sitting between them. As DNA, the CDR3 is TGTGCCAGCAGCTCCGGGACACAGGAAGTCCCCCTCCACTTT. Translation gives CASSSGTQEVPLHF.

The chain links TRBV5-6 to TRBJ1-3, with D possibly being TRBD1 (5 bases). V was cut by 2 bases and J by 2 bases, with 20 bases left in between. From germline, CDR1 is SGHDT and CDR2 YYEEEE. This CDR3 is 18 amino acids long. CDR3 in DNA: TGTGCCAGCAGCTTTCAACAGGATCTCACCAACGCTGGAAACACCATATATTTT. This gives the protein CASSFQQDLTNAGNTIYF.

The chain uses TRBV9 and TRBJ2-3, with D maybe TRBD2 (7 bases). This CDR3 comprises 17 residues. V lost 0 bases, J lost 1 base, and 15 bases lay in between. Germline V gene data show CDR1 as SGDLS and CDR2 as YYNGEE. This chain's CDR3 is CASSVAPGGQGTDTQYF. The CDR3 DNA follows: TGTGCCAGCAGCGTAGCGCCGGGGGGCCAGGGCACAGATACGCAGTATTTT.

The rearrangement joins TRBV14 to TRBJ1-4; D is unclear. Germline V gene sequence: CDR1 SGHDN, CDR2 FVKESK. This CDR3 region has 14 residues. Trimming cost V 4 bases and J 2 bases, with 8 bases left between them. CDR3: CASSPRSTNEKLFF. The CDR3 bases are TGTGCCAGCAGCCCCCGATCGACTAATGAAAAACTGTTTTTT.

The chain employs TRBV28 and TRBJ1-2; no definite D call. V lost 7 bases and J lost 4, with 10 bases in between. The CDR3 has 12 amino acids. Germline CDR1 and CDR2: MDHEN and SYDVKM. The CDR3 is CASNPGGYGYTF. The CDR3 DNA reads as TGTGCCAGCAATCCGGGCGGCTATGGCTACACCTTC.

This clone was detected only a few times. The chain recombines TRBV2 with TRBJ2-4, with 8 bases identical to TRBD1. Germline values: CDR1 SNHLY, CDR2 FYNNEI. V was pared by 6 bases and J by 3 bases, with 10 bases of the junction left unmatched. The CDR3 totals 16 residues. The CDR3 DNA reads as TGTGCCAGCAGGGTGACAGGGGCCGGGGGCAAAAACATTCAGTACTTC. This encodes CASRVTGAGGKNIQYF.

The chain has TRBV30 and TRBJ1-1; 7 nucleotides line up with TRBD1. The CDR3 totals 12 residues. With V trimmed by 7 bases and J by 6 bases, 8 bases remained unmatched. The germline V gene encodes CDR1 GTSNPN and CDR2 SVGIG (reference sequence). Here the CDR3 reads CASTGEGAEAFF. The CDR3, as DNA: TGTGCCTCAACAGGGGAAGGGGCTGAAGCTTTCTTT.

The chain couples TRBV5-1 to TRBJ1-6; 7 nucleotides agree with TRBD1. Germline-derived CDR1 and CDR2 are SGHRS and YFSETQ. The junction had 9 bases not matched to a gene; V was cut back by 5 bases and J by 4 bases. The CDR3 consists of 16 residues. CDR3 region: CASSTGVLQYNSPLHF. Here the CDR3 DNA reads TGCGCCAGCAGTACAGGGGTCCTTCAGTATAATTCACCCCTCCACTTT.

In this sample, this clone turned up once. At one boundary the junction diverges from the germline segment, which might be a read error. The V and J genes are TRBV28 and TRBJ2-7, with 8 bases identical to TRBD1. The CDR3 contains 16 residues. Germline V gene data show CDR1 as MDHEN and CDR2 as SYDVKM. This CDR3 is CASSSRWTGHSYERYF. DNA of the CDR3: TGTGCCAGCAGTTCCCGATGGACAGGGCACTCCTACGAGCGGTACTTC.

This chain joins TRBV7-6 and TRBJ2-2; D possibly corresponds to TRBD2 (6 bases). Germline-derived CDR1 and CDR2 are SGHVS and FNYEAQ. CDR3 length: 18 amino acids. Deletions cut 4 bases from V and 4 bases from J, with 22 bases between. The CDR3 here is CASSSRSPVGAGTGELFF. The CDR3 bases are TGTGCCAGCAGCTCTAGATCCCCCGTGGGAGCGGGCACCGGGGAGCTGTTTTTT.

This rearrangement joins TRBV7-9 to TRBJ2-5; D unclear. The assigned J gene may be wrong: the sequence end matches TRBJ2-7 better. The germline V gene encodes CDR1 SEHNR and CDR2 FQNEAQ (reference sequence). This CDR3 has 15 amino acids. The CDR3 region has the DNA TGTGCCAGCAGCTTTGTAACTGCCTCTCAGAGCGAGCAGTACTTC. This sequence encodes CASSFVTASQSEQYF.

The rearrangement joins TRBV29-1 to TRBJ2-7; D possibly uses TRBD1 or TRBD2 (5 bases each). CDR3 length: 14 amino acids. Germline V CDR1 and CDR2: SQVTM, ANQGSEA. V was cut by 0 bases and J by 6 bases, with 15 bases left in between. The CDR3 region is CSVEEGQVGLEQYF. As DNA, the CDR3 is TGCAGCGTTGAAGAGGGGCAGGTTGGACTCGAGCAGTACTTC.

This chain links TRBV28 with TRBJ2-7; D remains unclear. Trimming removed 2 bases at V and 3 bases at J, with 5 bases between. The germline CDR1 and CDR2 sequences are MDHEN and SYDVKM. The CDR3 runs to 12 residues. The DNA for the CDR3 is TGTGCCAGCAGTTTAAGCATCTACGAGCAGTACTTC. Protein: CASSLSIYEQYF.

V is TRBV5-1 and J is TRBJ2-1; 9 nucleotides match TRBD1. This CDR3 region has 14 residues. CDR1 and CDR2 (germline): SGHRS, YFSETQ. Trimming cost V 3 bases and J 8 bases; bases outside gene matches: 6. In DNA form, the CDR3 reads TGCGCCAGCAGCTCCGGGACAGGGTATCATGAGCAGTTCTTC. This codes for CASSSGTGYHEQFF.

The gene calls are TRBV9 and TRBJ2-1; D could derive from TRBD1 or TRBD2 (5 bases each). V gave up 0 bases and J gave up 7 bases, with 11 bases separating them. The CDR3 consists of 14 residues. Germline CDR1 reads SGDLS; CDR2 reads YYNGEE. The CDR3 DNA reads TGTGCCAGCAGCGTAGGCCTGGGGGAGAATGAGCAGTTCTTC. Encoded protein: CASSVGLGENEQFF. The full variable domain, in which reference TRBV9 and TRBJ2-1 provide the parts outside the CDR3, is DSGVTQTPKHLITATGQRVTLRCSPRSGDLSVYWYQQSLDQGLQFLIQYYNGEERAKGNILERFSAQQFPDLHSELNLSSLELGDSALYFCASSVGLGENEQFFGPGTRLTVL.

The chain couples TRBV12-5 to TRBJ1-1, with a weak D call TRBD1 (6 bases). The CDR3 runs 14 residues. The V and J ends lost 5 bases and 0 bases respectively, with 10 bases between them. Germline V lookup: CDR1 LGHNT, CDR2 FRNRAP. CDR3 DNA: TGTGCTAGTGGTCTAGGACAGCTGAACACTGAAGCTTTCTTT. It is translated as CASGLGQLNTEAFF.

The chain carries TRBV10-1 and TRBJ2-2; D unresolved. This CDR3 contains 13 residues. Germline lookup yields CDR1 WNHNN and CDR2 SYGVQD (reference sequence). Deletions cut 5 bases from V and 6 bases from J, with 10 bases between. The CDR3 DNA reads TGCGCCAGCAGTCGGAGAAGTCCCGGGGAGCTGTTTTTT. The encoded protein is CASSRRSPGELFF.

The CDR3 nucleotides are TGTGCCACCAGCAGATCCAAACTAGCGGGAGTCGTCAATGAGCAGTTCTTC. It encodes CATSRSKLAGVVNEQFF. The rearrangement uses TRBV15 and TRBJ2-1; the match to TRBD2 covers 11 bases. The trim removed 2 bases at V and 6 bases at J, leaving 9 bases unmatched. The CDR3 extends over 17 amino acids. In germline, CDR1 is LNHNV, CDR2 YYDKDF (reference sequence).

The chain combines TRBV4-1 with TRBJ1-2; D call uncertain. Germline lookup yields CDR1 MGHRA and CDR2 YSYEKL. V lost 1 base and J 4 bases, leaving 22 bases between the germline ends. The CDR3 spans 18 residues. The CDR3 nucleotides read TGCGCCAGCAGCCAAGTCCTCCCGAAAGCAGCGGGTGGCTATGGCTACACCTTC. Protein product: CASSQVLPKAAGGYGYTF.

This clone was observed a handful of times. This chain connects TRBV5-6 to TRBJ2-1, with 7 bases that match TRBD1. Germline loops: CDR1 SGHDT, CDR2 YYEEEE. Trimming took 6 bases from V and 6 from J; bases not matched to a gene: 15. The CDR3 is 16 amino acids. The CDR3, as DNA: TGTGCCAGCACCTATACTACAGGGGCGTCCGCCAATGAGCAGTTCTTC. Translating it yields CASTYTTGASANEQFF.

The chain combines TRBV11-3 with TRBJ2-1; the match to TRBD2 covers 13 bases. The CDR3 totals 18 residues. V shed 5 bases and J 8 bases; nucleotides not matched to a gene: 15. Germline V gene lookup returns CDR1 SGHNT and CDR2 YENEEA. CDR3 nucleotides: TGTGCCAGCAGCGCCTCTGTCGGGACTAGCGGGGTTAGGCATGAGCAGTTCTTC. It specifies CASSASVGTSGVRHEQFF.

In DNA form, the CDR3 reads TGTGCCAGCCGAGTCCAGGGGGCAGGGAATTCACCCCTCCACTTT. It is translated as CASRVQGAGNSPLHF. The chain links TRBV2 to TRBJ1-6, with 8 bases fitting TRBD1. Germline V gene lookup returns CDR1 SNHLY and CDR2 FYNNEI. This CDR3 comprises 15 residues. V lost 8 bases to trimming and J lost 7 bases; unmatched junction nucleotides: 10. The full variable domain, rest sourced from reference TRBV2 and TRBJ1-6, is EPEVTQTPSHQVTQMGQEVILRCVPISNHLYFYWYRQILGQKVEFLVSFYNNEISEKSEIFDDQFSVERPDGSNFTLKIRSTKLEDSAMYFCASRVQGAGNSPLHFGNGTRLTVT.